This TCR beta chain was identified during a study of T cell responses to AZD1222 COVID-19 vaccine. Profiling relied on immunoSEQ multiplex PCR, and the TCRdb table lists in-frame clones only, not all of them. The sample yields tens of thousands of clones, approximately 84% seen once. This clone was observed a handful of times. The antigen remains unidentified. Points from the study as a whole: Repertoires were obtained only post-peak T cell response.

This CDR3 is 15 amino acids long. Trimming left V 0 bases short and J 0 bases short, with 4 bases between. The germline V gene encodes CDR1 SGDLS and CDR2 YYNGEE. The chain carries TRBV9 and TRBJ2-6; D unclear. This specimen was peripheral blood, taken on day 0 of AZD1222 vaccination. The TCR sequence derives from an adult in good health. This chain's CDR3 is CASSVVLSGANVLTF. The CDR3 DNA follows: TGTGCCAGCAGCGTAGTTCTCTCTGGGGCCAACGTCCTGACTTTC.